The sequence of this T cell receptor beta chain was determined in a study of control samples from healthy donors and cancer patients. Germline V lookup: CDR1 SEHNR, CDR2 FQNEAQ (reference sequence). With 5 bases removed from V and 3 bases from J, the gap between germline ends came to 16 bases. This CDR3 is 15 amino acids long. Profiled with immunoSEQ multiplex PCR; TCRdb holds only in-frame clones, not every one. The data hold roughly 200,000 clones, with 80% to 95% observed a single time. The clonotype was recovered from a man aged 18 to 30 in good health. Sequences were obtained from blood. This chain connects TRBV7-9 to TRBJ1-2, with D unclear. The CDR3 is CASSSPAKTDYGYTF. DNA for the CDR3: TGTGCCAGCAGCAGTCCGGCCAAGACGGACTATGGCTACACCTTC.